This T cell receptor (beta chain) was recovered during a study of blood T cell repertoires in COVID-19 (dated by TCRdb to the early 2020s). Broadly, across the study: Collaborator samples came from the United States, Italy and Spain and covered acute and convalescent phases of COVID-19. The material from the prospective study consisted of cDNA or gDNA derived from T cells, B-cell-depleted T cells, or PBMCs. Subjects who had been exposed to COVID-19, were actively infected with it, or had recovered from it provided the deeply sampled blood TCRbeta repertoires that made up the dataset. The repertoires were released in a freely available public database meant as a resource for research on the immune response to SARS-CoV-2. The samples were drawn from two sources: the first 160 participants of the ongoing ImmuneRACE study, and 1,000 to 1,500 subjects contributed by 6 global collaborators. A de-identified subject ID, COVID-19 status, age in years and sex were almost always included in the sample metadata. Where available, HLA class I and class II types were taken from metadata supplied by the sample provider and were not determined by assay-based typing. Broad study findings and their caveats: The quantity of clinical and demographic metadata differed by source and by participant and was supplied without curation.

V and J are trimmed by 6 bases and 8 bases, and the gene matches miss 8 bases of the junction. Per the germline V gene, SNHLY is the CDR1 and FYNNEI is the CDR2. Measured from the cysteine to the phenylalanine, the CDR3 is 14 residues long. Only the CDR3 part of the read is kept: 42 bases, read in frame from the first base. Collaborating institutions collected whole blood in K2EDTA tubes following their own protocols. For TCRbeta analysis, collaborators shipped samples as frozen whole blood, isolated PBMCs, or DNA extracted from either of those sample types. TCRbeta CDR3 regions were amplified from genomic DNA using the immunoSEQ Assay, a bias-controlled multiplex PCR. The authors' analysis ran thus. Within the assay, amplification of reference gene primers was used to estimate how many nucleated cells each sample contained. To quantify the absolute abundance of each unique TCRbeta CDR3 rearrangement, sequence reads were collapsed and filtered. Productive Simpson clonality was computed per sample as the square root of Simpson's diversity index over productive rearrangements. The table was pulled from immuneACCESS by TCRdb, which kept in-frame rearrangements only. Such tables lose some clones; where checked, under half of the loss comes from unresolved V genes, and the rest has no known cause. V and J calls plus clone size are reproduced from that table; the DNA served to infer D and trimming. In all, the sample holds under 150,000 clones, and 85% of those were seen once. Jointly, the top ten make up about an eighth of the sample.

As regards this clone: Its antigen remains unidentified. No base qualities exist here, and no much larger clone lies one base off it.

The sequence was collected from a human donor in a cohort sampled during active COVID-19. The receptor chain draws on TRBV2 and TRBJ1-4; the junction holds 8 bases that match TRBD1. The specimen sequenced was peripheral blood. The CDR3 in this case is CASRDRGVLEKLFF. The DNA sequence is TGTGCCAGCAGAGACAGGGGAGTATTAGAAAAACTGTTTTTT.